The clone carrying this TCR beta chain has just a few counts. Its antigen is unidentified. The data derive from a study of T-cell reconstitution after alpha-beta-depleted transplantation in children. Study observations and caveats: Recipient T cells and thymic progenitors that survived were the source of the high TCRbeta diversity seen at day 60 in some patients. Newly produced T cells mostly provided counts and TCRbeta diversity after one year, as hyperexpanded clones declined.

For TCRbeta, the library was prepared with unique molecular identifiers. TCRdb analysed the PCR reads with MiXCR anew, one entry per CDR3 protein. The table has 450,000 to 550,000 distinct CDR3 sequences, around 10% seen once; the top ten hold approximately 14%. The V end lost 5 bases, the J end lost 2 bases, and 15 bases lay between the germline ends. The CDR3 spans 14 residues. Germline V lookup: CDR1 DFQATT, CDR2 SNEGSKA (reference sequence). This TCR derives from a female patient aged 2-9 years who had a stem cell transplant for aplastic anemia, so the T cells may come from the graft donor. The rearrangement uses TRBV20-1 and TRBJ2-5; maybe TRBD2 (6 bases). Sequences were derived from PBMCs, mostly from graft donor cells, sampled 180 days after TCRalphabeta/CD19-depleted stem cell transplant. DNA of the CDR3: TGCAGTGCTCCCTCGCGGGGCTCACAAGAGACCCAGTACTTC. Protein product: CSAPSRGSQETQYF.